Shown below are 29 T cell receptor beta chains from a single sample sequenced in a study of Graves' ophthalmopathy and Graves' hyperthyroidism. As the template, RNA transcripts were used to amplify TCR beta CDR3 regions. An initial RT-PCR round employing HTBI primers preceded a second-round multiplex PCR. TCRdb called the multiplex PCR reads again in MiXCR, with one record for every CDR3 protein. This sample has hundreds of thousands of distinct CDR3 sequences, with about 20% found just once. Sequences were obtained from peripheral blood. The receptors shown here come from a woman under 30 with stable Graves' hyperthyroidism. Some clones in this sample may be carry-over from other donors' samples.

Regarding this clonotype: At one of its ends the junction is not consistent with the germline gene, which may arise from a read error. V usage is TRBV6-1 and J usage is TRBJ1-2; no firm D call. Germline V gene sequence: CDR1 MNHNS, CDR2 SASEGT. This CDR3 spans 14 amino acids. The CDR3 region has the DNA TGTGCCAGCAGAGAAGAGGGAAACCTCTATGGCTACACCTTC. It is translated as CASREEGNLYGYTF.

This clonotype has at least ten counts. The rearrangement uses TRBV30 and TRBJ1-3; D remains unclear. CDR3 length equals 15 residues. Trimming removed 3 bases from V and 0 bases from J, with 12 bases in between. Germline lookup yields CDR1 GTSNPN and CDR2 SVGIG (reference sequence). CDR3 in DNA: TGTGCCTGGAGCGGAGGGTTACTCTCTGGAAACACCATATATTTT. Its translation is CAWSGGLLSGNTIYF.

This clonotype was recorded a few times. This chain connects TRBV29-1 to TRBJ2-2; D uncertain. This CDR3 is built from 12 residues. Germline CDR1 reads SQVTM; CDR2 reads ANQGSEA. The germline V and J ends were trimmed by 8 bases and 5 bases, with 12 bases remaining between them. In DNA, the CDR3 is TGCAGCTCACACAGATTGACCGGGGAGCTGTTTTTT. Its translation is CSSHRLTGELFF.

The chain employs TRBV9 and TRBJ2-7; TRBD1 is a possible D gene (6 bases). CDR1 and CDR2 (germline): SGDLS, YYNGEE. V dropped 6 bases and J dropped 0 bases, with 13 bases sitting between them. This CDR3 region has 14 residues. CDR3 bases: TGTGCCAGCAACGTGGGGGACAACTCCTACGAGCAGTACTTC. Translated: CASNVGDNSYEQYF.

The rearrangement joins TRBV12-3 or TRBV12-4 to TRBJ1-5, with TRBD1 as a possible D gene (6 bases). The V gene lost 6 bases and the J gene lost 7 bases, with 19 bases spanning the gap. The CDR3 length is 15 residues. The CDR3 is CASSQNRGGGQPQHF. In DNA, the CDR3 is TGTGCCAGCAGCCAAAATCGCGGGGGCGGGCAGCCCCAGCATTTT.

This clonotype has just a few counts. This chain joins TRBV13 and TRBJ1-2; 8 bases agree with TRBD1. After removal of 5 bases from V and 4 bases from J, the junction contained 9 bases not matched to a gene. Germline V lookup: CDR1 PRHDT, CDR2 FYEKMQ (reference sequence). The CDR3 spans 15 residues. CDR3 sequence reads: CASSQGQGEFYGYTF. The CDR3 region has the DNA TGTGCCAGCAGCCAAGGACAGGGAGAGTTCTATGGCTACACCTTC.

Comments on this clonotype: A much larger clone lies a single base off, so this may be a read error. V gene TRBV7-2 combines with J gene TRBJ1-1; 7 bases agree with TRBD1. The CDR3 length is 13 residues. Germline V lookup: CDR1 SGHTA, CDR2 FQGNSA. CDR3 DNA sequence: TGTGCCAGCAGCCCTGGACAGGAGGCGGGCGCTTGCTTT. Its translation: CASSPGQEAGACF.

This clonotype occurred many times. This chain links TRBV29-1 with TRBJ2-5; 9 bases are a match to TRBD2. The CDR3 consists of 14 residues. The V gene's germline CDR1 is SQVTM and CDR2 ANQGSEA. The V segment lost 4 bases and the J segment 2 bases; nucleotides outside the gene matches: 5. The CDR3 region is CSVGSGGLQETQYF. CDR3 nucleotides: TGCAGCGTTGGTAGCGGGGGACTACAAGAGACCCAGTACTTC.

This clonotype has ten or more counts. The chain has TRBV2 and TRBJ1-5, with TRBD1 matching over 7 bases. V shed 6 bases, J shed 11 bases, and the junction held 4 bases outside the gene matches. The CDR3 is made up of 11 amino acids. Germline loops: CDR1 SNHLY, CDR2 FYNNEI. CDR3 sequence: CASREQGTQHF. The CDR3 bases are TGTGCCAGCAGAGAACAGGGGACCCAGCATTTT.

This clonotype was seen at least ten times. The J gene is TRBJ1-1, the V gene TRBV2; perhaps TRBD1 as D (6 bases). Germline CDR1 reads SNHLY; CDR2 reads FYNNEI. The CDR3 totals 14 residues. Trimming pared 6 bases from V and 3 bases from J, leaving 14 bases between. The CDR3: CASRYREWDTEAFF. The CDR3 DNA sequence: TGTGCCAGCAGATACAGGGAGTGGGACACTGAAGCTTTCTTT.

The chain recombines TRBV6-1 with TRBJ2-5; a weak D match, TRBD2 (6 bases). The germline gives CDR1 MNHNS, CDR2 SASEGT. The length of the CDR3 is 13 residues. The V gene lost 8 bases and the J gene lost 1 base, with 11 bases spanning the gap. In DNA, the CDR3 is TGTGCCAGCCAGAGGGAGGTCCAAGAGACCCAGTACTTC. It translates to CASQREVQETQYF.

Comment on this clonotype: The junction departs from germline at one end; a sequencing error may be responsible. The J gene is TRBJ1-2, the V gene TRBV12-5; D uncertain. There are 13 residues in the CDR3. Per germline, CDR1 LGHNT and CDR2 FRNRAP. CDR3: CASGLTADYGYTF. CDR3 sequence (DNA): TGTGCTAGTGGTTTGACAGCTGACTATGGTTACACCTTC.

The chain is built from TRBV28 and TRBJ1-1; TRBD1 might be the D (5 bases). The CDR3 runs 15 residues. V lost 5 bases to trimming and J lost 0 bases, with 13 bases between them. The germline CDR1 and CDR2 sequences are MDHEN and SYDVKM. The CDR3 DNA sequence: TGTGCCAGCAGTGCCGGAGGGACCTTGAACACTGAAGCTTTCTTT. This gives the protein CASSAGGTLNTEAFF.

This clonotype was counted many times. This chain links TRBV24-1 with TRBJ2-3, with a weak D call TRBD1 (6 bases). Trimming cost V 2 bases and J 2 bases, with 13 bases left between them. Germline values: CDR1 KGHDR, CDR2 SFDVKD. This CDR3 has 16 residues. As DNA, the CDR3 is TGTGCCACCAGTGATTCCGGGACATTGAACACAGATACGCAGTATTTT. Translating gives CATSDSGTLNTDTQYF.

This clonotype was observed many times. This may be a read error, as it is one base from a much larger clone. The V call is TRBV28, the J call TRBJ1-1; D gene ambiguous. The CDR3 sequence is 13 residues long. Germline-derived CDR1 and CDR2 are MDHEN and SYDVKM. The CDR3 bases are TGTGCCAGCAGTTTCGACGGAAACACTGGAGCTTTCTTT. Amino acid sequence: CASSFDGNTGAFF.

The chain has TRBV18 and TRBJ2-2, with TRBD1 identical over 9 bases. The CDR3 covers 16 residues. Germline V CDR1 and CDR2: KGHSH, LQKENI. V trimming: 4 bases; J trimming: 2 bases; junction bases outside the gene matches: 5. CDR3 nucleotides: TGTGCCAGCTCACTACCGGGACAGGGAAACACCGGGGAGCTGTTTTTT. It yields the protein CASSLPGQGNTGELFF.

Many counts were recorded for this clonotype. The chain is built from TRBV30 and TRBJ1-5, with D tentatively TRBD1 (5 bases). Germline CDR1 is GTSNPN and CDR2 is SVGIG (reference sequence). V dropped 1 base and J dropped 4 bases, with 8 bases sitting between them. There are 13 residues in the CDR3. CDR3 loop: CAWSETGNQPQHF. Written as DNA, the CDR3 is TGTGCCTGGAGTGAAACAGGTAATCAGCCCCAGCATTTT.

This clonotype was observed at least ten times. V usage is TRBV27 and J usage is TRBJ1-3; D is unresolved. The CDR3 runs 14 residues. CDR1 is MNHEY, CDR2 SMNVEV, per germline (reference sequence). V was cut by 2 bases and J by 2 bases, with 7 bases left in between. This CDR3 reads CASSLIGPGNTIYF. CDR3 DNA sequence: TGTGCCAGCAGTTTAATCGGGCCTGGAAACACCATATATTTT.

In its sample, this clonotype was seen many times. J is TRBJ2-5 and V is TRBV18; tentatively, D is TRBD1 (5 bases). This CDR3 has 14 residues. Trimming cost V 4 bases and J 1 base, with 10 bases left between them. Germline V gene lookup returns CDR1 KGHSH and CDR2 LQKENI. CDR3 sequence: CASSRGRTQETQYF. The CDR3 DNA reads TGTGCCAGCTCACGGGGCAGAACCCAAGAGACCCAGTACTTC.

J is TRBJ1-1 and V is TRBV18, with TRBD1 as a possible D gene (5 bases). V was shortened by 3 bases and J by 4 bases, with 12 bases between the two germline ends. The CDR3 covers 14 residues. CDR1 and CDR2 from the germline V gene are KGHSH and LQKENI. CDR3 protein: CASSPGGRGTEAFF. The CDR3 nucleotides are TGTGCCAGCTCACCGGGGGGACGTGGCACTGAAGCTTTCTTT.

The V gene is TRBV11-1, the J gene TRBJ1-2; 8 positions agree with TRBD1. The germline CDR1 and CDR2 sequences are SGHAT and FQDESV (reference sequence). The CDR3 runs to 13 residues. Germline trimming cut 3 bases from V and 6 bases from J; bases unmatched to any gene: 3. Here the CDR3 reads CASSLTGAHGYTF. CDR3 nucleotide sequence: TGTGCCAGCAGCTTGACAGGGGCCCATGGCTACACCTTC.

Many counts were recorded for this clonotype. The chain uses TRBV19 and TRBJ1-1; D is uncertain. Germline lookup yields CDR1 LNHDA and CDR2 SQIVND (reference sequence). The V end was cut by 3 bases, the J end by 1 base, with 15 bases between. The CDR3 is made up of 16 amino acids. CDR3 sequence: CASSIQLVRSNTEAFF. The CDR3 bases are TGTGCCAGTAGTATTCAACTTGTCAGGTCGAACACTGAAGCTTTCTTT. Filled out from reference TRBV19 and TRBJ1-1, the complete variable domain reads DGGITQSPKYLFRKEGQNVTLSCEQNLNHDAMYWYRQDPGQGLRLIYYSQIVNDFQKGDIAEGYSVSREKKESFPLTVTSAQKNPTAFYLCASSIQLVRSNTEAFFGQGTRLTVV.

Worth noting for this clonotype: A much more abundant neighbour one base away suggests this may be a read error. The V and J genes are TRBV9 and TRBJ2-7; 12 bases are a match to TRBD1. The V gene's germline CDR1 is SGDLS and CDR2 YYNGEE. The CDR3 totals 16 residues. The CDR3 coding sequence is TGTGCCAGCAGCGTAGATCCGGGACAGGGGGCCTACGAGCAGCACTTC. Amino acids: CASSVDPGQGAYEQHF.

With respect to this clonotype: This may be a read error: a much more frequent sequence differs by one nucleotide. The chain has TRBV10-3 and TRBJ2-7; 8 bases match TRBD1. Per germline, CDR1 ENHRY and CDR2 SYGVKD. The CDR3 is made up of 15 amino acids. The CDR3 protein is CTIRTRQGIVYEQYF. CDR3 nucleotide sequence: TGTACCATCAGGACCCGACAGGGGATAGTCTACGAGCAGTACTTC.

The chain uses TRBV15 and TRBJ2-7, with D hard to call. Trimming left V 3 bases short and J 7 bases short, with 16 bases between. This CDR3 comprises 14 residues. CDR1 is LNHNV and CDR2 is YYDKDF in the germline V gene (reference sequence). In DNA form, the CDR3 reads TGTGCCACCAGCAGCGAAAGAGGCCTCGGGGAGCAGTACTTC. Its translation: CATSSERGLGEQYF.

The chain combines TRBV7-9 with TRBJ1-2; TRBD1 is a possible D gene (5 bases). V shed 5 bases and J shed 8 bases, with 21 bases lying between them. The CDR3 length is 15 residues. Germline CDR1 is SEHNR and CDR2 is FQNEAQ (reference sequence). The chain's CDR3 is CASSPQKGDWWGYTF. The DNA for the CDR3 is TGTGCCAGCAGCCCCCAGAAAGGGGACTGGTGGGGCTACACCTTC.

This clonotype was recorded many times. The rearrangement joins TRBV28 to TRBJ1-6, with D possibly matching TRBD1 (5 bases). From germline, CDR1 is MDHEN and CDR2 SYDVKM. The CDR3 sequence is 14 residues long. V shed 5 bases and J shed 7 bases, with 12 bases lying between them. The CDR3 here is CASSPWTRNSPLHF. The CDR3 DNA reads as TGTGCCAGCAGTCCGTGGACAAGGAATTCACCCCTCCACTTT.

This rearrangement joins TRBV15 to TRBJ1-5; no clear D. The length of the CDR3 is 13 residues. Trimming took off 5 bases at V and 7 bases at J, with 12 bases between the two ends. Germline V gene sequence: CDR1 LNHNV, CDR2 YYDKDF (reference sequence). The CDR3 loop reads CATSLEIQQPQHF. Written as DNA, the CDR3 is TGTGCCACCAGCTTGGAGATACAGCAGCCCCAGCATTTT.

In its sample, this clonotype was seen many times. The V call is TRBV2, the J call TRBJ2-5; TRBD1 agrees at 10 bases. The trim removed 5 bases at V and 1 base at J, leaving 4 bases unmatched. Germline lookup yields CDR1 SNHLY and CDR2 FYNNEI. The CDR3 has 15 amino acids. CDR3 amino acids: CASSYRDRGQETQYF. The DNA for the CDR3 is TGTGCCAGCAGTTACCGGGACAGGGGCCAAGAGACCCAGTACTTC.